A selection of T cell receptor beta chains follows, all from one sample in a study of T-cell reconstitution after alpha-beta-depleted transplantation in children. Using its own MiXCR run on the PCR reads, TCRdb lists one record per CDR3 protein. The sample includes nearly 550,000 distinct CDR3 sequences, around 18% of them seen just once. Sample: PBMCs from the stem cell graft donor, taken from the stem cell graft. These receptors all come from a human donor who donated a stem cell graft to a child with acute lymphoblastic leukemia. CDR3s include the opening cysteine and the closing phenylalanine or tryptophan. A D gene is named only where the DNA matches it firmly. Some rows mark clone size as missing; the rest say once, few, many or name a class of expanded clone.

-,TRBJ2-3,TRBD2,TRBV18,CASSPRRGLVSDTQYF,TGTGCCAGCTCACCACGGCGGGGACTAGTGTCAGATACGCAGTATTTT
few,TRBJ2-1,-,TRBV7-9,CASSLREVTNEQFF,TGTGCCAGCAGCTTAAGGGAGGTGACAAATGAGCAGTTCTTC
-,TRBJ2-1,-,TRBV20-1,CSASGIGPRGEQFF,TGCAGTGCTAGCGGGATAGGGCCTAGAGGTGAGCAGTTCTTC
few,TRBJ1-2,-,TRBV12-3/TRBV12-4,CASSHSGEAYGYTF,TGTGCCAGCAGTCACTCAGGGGAAGCTTATGGCTACACCTTC
few,TRBJ2-3,TRBD1,TRBV7-8,CASSLRQGPTNTQYF,TGTGCCAGCAGCCTGCGACAGGGCCCCACCAATACGCAGTATTTT
few,TRBJ2-7,-,TRBV4-1,CASSQEGEQYF,TGCGCCAGCAGCCAAGAAGGCGAGCAGTACTTC
-,TRBJ2-3,-,TRBV4-2,CASGPDDNTQYF,TGTGCCAGCGGCCCGGACGACAATACGCAGTATTTT
many,TRBJ1-1,-,TRBV5-1,CASSWTSGGWKAFF,TGCGCCAGCAGCTGGACGTCGGGCGGGTGGAAAGCTTTCTTT
-,TRBJ2-7,-,TRBV12-3/TRBV12-4,CASSPAVRLVSYEQYF,TGTGCCAGCAGTCCTGCAGTCCGACTAGTCTCCTACGAGCAGTACTTC
-,TRBJ1-4,TRBD1,TRBV27,CASRSGTGFSKLFF,TGTGCCAGCAGGTCCGGGACAGGGTTCTCAAAACTGTTTTTT
-,TRBJ2-7,-,TRBV5-1,CASRRPQDIYEQYF,TGCGCCAGCAGGCGGCCGCAAGACATCTACGAGCAGTACTTC
-,TRBJ2-7,TRBD2,TRBV15,CATSRDRGGEEQYF,TGTGCCACCAGCAGAGATCGGGGGGGCGAGGAGCAGTACTTC
few,TRBJ2-1,TRBD2,TRBV10-3,CAIMQREGLGEQFF,TGTGCCATCATGCAACGGGAGGGCCTGGGTGAGCAGTTCTTC
few,TRBJ1-1,-,TRBV11-2,CASSLIYIGMNTEAFF,TGTGCCAGCAGCTTAATCTATATAGGGATGAACACTGAAGCTTTCTTT
few,TRBJ1-5,TRBD1,TRBV2,CASSQDRTNQPQHF,TGTGCCAGCAGTCAGGACAGGACCAATCAGCCCCAGCATTTT
-,TRBJ2-5,TRBD1,TRBV5-1,CASSLLGQGGETQYF,TGCGCCAGCAGCTTGCTGGGACAGGGCGGAGAGACCCAGTACTTC
-,TRBJ1-1,-,TRBV4-1,CASSHDYTGHRTEAFF,TGCGCCAGCAGCCATGATTATACAGGGCATCGGACTGAAGCTTTCTTT
once,TRBJ2-1,TRBD1,TRBV5-1,CASSSSAPWNRGRLNEQFF,TGCGCCAGCAGCTCTTCGGCGCCTTGGAACAGGGGGCGGCTGAATGAGCAGTTCTTC
-,TRBJ2-5,-,TRBV7-9,CASSYITDTQETQYF,TGTGCCAGCAGCTACATTACTGACACACAAGAGACCCAGTACTTC
few,TRBJ1-5,-,TRBV27,CASSLWWHQPQHF,TGTGCCAGCAGTTTATGGTGGCATCAGCCCCAGCATTTT
few,TRBJ2-1,-,TRBV20-1,CSARLIGEPYNEQFF,TGCAGTGCTAGATTAATAGGGGAACCCTACAATGAGCAGTTCTTC
-,TRBJ1-4,-,TRBV20-1,CSARVHLGTNEKLFF,TGCAGTGCTAGGGTGCACCTGGGGACTAATGAAAAACTGTTTTTT
few,TRBJ1-3,-,TRBV9,CASSGDTIYF,TGTGCCAGCAGTGGGGACACCATATATTTT
-,TRBJ2-2,TRBD2,TRBV12-3/TRBV12-4,CASTLRAGVTGELFF,TGTGCCAGCACCTTGAGGGCGGGAGTAACCGGGGAGCTGTTTTTT
-,TRBJ2-3,TRBD2,TRBV6-5,CASSWAREGRGDTQYF,TGTGCCAGCAGTTGGGCGCGGGAGGGCCGTGGCGATACGCAGTATTTT
-,TRBJ2-5,-,TRBV5-1,CASSSFPGLPQETQYF,TGCGCCAGCAGCTCGTTCCCCGGACTACCTCAAGAGACCCAGTACTTC
-,TRBJ2-1,-,TRBV20-1,CSARHPSSYNEQFF,TGCAGTGCTAGACACCCTAGCTCCTACAATGAGCAGTTCTTC
-,TRBJ2-3,-,TRBV2,CASLGATGKDTQYF,TGTGCCAGCCTCGGGGCCACCGGGAAAGATACGCAGTATTTT
few,TRBJ1-2,TRBD1,TRBV27,CASSSDRDRGFYGYTF,TGTGCCAGCAGTTCCGACCGGGACAGGGGGTTCTATGGCTACACCTTC
-,TRBJ2-1,-,TRBV20-1,CSAMGPSTHHNEQFF,TGCAGTGCTATGGGACCAAGCACACACCACAATGAGCAGTTCTTC
few,TRBJ2-1,-,TRBV7-9,CASSPGPPLRNEQFF,TGTGCCAGCAGCCCCGGGCCGCCCCTTAGGAATGAGCAGTTCTTC
many,TRBJ2-7,TRBD2,TRBV5-1,CASSLGLAGGEQYF,TGTGCCAGCAGCCTGGGACTAGCGGGAGGTGAGCAGTACTTC
few,TRBJ2-7,-,TRBV20-1,CSALDLHGRQWYEQYF,TGCAGTGCCCTAGATCTCCATGGCAGGCAGTGGTACGAGCAGTACTTC
few,TRBJ2-3,-,TRBV7-9,CASSPVGTDTQYF,TGTGCCAGCAGCCCCGTCGGCACAGATACGCAGTATTTT
few,TRBJ1-5,TRBD1,TRBV2,CASMPAGGQPQHF,TGTGCCAGCATGCCGGCAGGGGGTCAGCCCCAGCATTTT
-,TRBJ1-2,-,TRBV4-1,CASSPLGSKGGYTF,TGCGCCAGCAGCCCCTTAGGGTCGAAAGGCGGCTACACCTTC
many,TRBJ1-2,-,TRBV9,CASSVVGGSYGYTF,TGTGCCAGCAGCGTAGTGGGCGGTAGCTATGGCTACACCTTC
-,TRBJ2-7,TRBD2,TRBV4-1,CASSQETSGKGTYEQYF,TGCGCCAGCAGCCAAGAAACTAGCGGGAAGGGGACCTACGAGCAGTACTTC
few,TRBJ2-3,-,TRBV12-3/TRBV12-4,CASSFRIGQGSDTQYF,TGTGCCAGCTCCTTTAGAATAGGGCAGGGGAGTGATACGCAGTATTTT
-,TRBJ2-7,TRBD2,TRBV9,CASSELAGSYEQYF,TGTGCCAGCAGCGAGCTAGCGGGGTCCTACGAGCAGTACTTC
-,TRBJ2-1,TRBD1,TRBV12-3/TRBV12-4,CASTLTGFNEQFF,TGTGCCAGCACTTTGACAGGGTTCAATGAGCAGTTCTTC
few,TRBJ2-5,TRBD2,TRBV10-3,CAISEWREVQETQYF,TGTGCCATCAGTGAGTGGCGGGAGGTTCAAGAGACCCAGTACTTC
-,TRBJ2-7,-,TRBV20-1,CSARDLGGFSYEQYF,TGCAGTGCTAGAGATCTCGGTGGGTTCTCCTACGAGCAGTACTTC
few,TRBJ2-7,-,TRBV20-1,CSARGTYEQYF,TGCAGTGCTAGGGGAACTTACGAGCAGTACTTC
-,TRBJ2-7,TRBD1,TRBV20-1,CSARVDRTPREQYF,TGCAGTGCTAGAGTGGACAGGACCCCTCGCGAGCAGTACTTC
-,TRBJ2-7,TRBD1,TRBV11-1,CASSLFQGASYEQYF,TGTGCCAGCAGCTTATTTCAGGGGGCGTCCTACGAGCAGTACTTC
few,TRBJ2-1,TRBD2,TRBV15,CATSRDRRGLAAFF,TGTGCCACCAGCAGAGATCGTAGAGGACTAGCCGCGTTCTTC
-,TRBJ1-1,-,TRBV29-1,CSVATGPNTEAFF,TGCAGCGTTGCAACAGGGCCTAACACTGAAGCTTTCTTT
many,TRBJ1-1,-,TRBV12-3/TRBV12-4,CASSFFARGALLNTEAFF,TGTGCCAGCAGTTTCTTCGCTAGGGGGGCCCTTTTGAACACTGAAGCTTTCTTT
many,TRBJ1-5,-,TRBV29-1,CSVGEGINQPQHF,TGCAGCGTTGGAGAGGGTATCAATCAGCCCCAGCATTTT
few,TRBJ2-7,-,TRBV7-8,CASSSRSGVVVHYEQYF,TGTGCCAGCAGCTCCCGATCAGGGGTAGTTGTCCACTACGAGCAGTACTTC
few,TRBJ2-1,TRBD2,TRBV20-1,CSARDPASGRALNEQFF,TGCAGTGCTAGAGATCCCGCTAGCGGGAGGGCCCTTAATGAGCAGTTCTTC
-,TRBJ1-5,TRBD1,TRBV20-1,CSARPWDRNQPQHF,TGCAGTGCTAGACCGTGGGACAGGAATCAGCCCCAGCATTTT
-,TRBJ2-1,-,TRBV27,CASSFLSNEQFF,TGTGCCAGCAGTTTTTTGAGCAATGAGCAGTTCTTC